Many counts were recorded for the clone carrying this T cell receptor (beta chain). Its target is not known. The study excluded patients with uncontrolled infection, other autoimmune disease, pregnancy or lactation. This CDR3 spans 15 amino acids. V gave up 6 bases and J gave up 0 bases; unmatched junction bases: 8. Germline V gene data show CDR1 as DFQATT and CDR2 as SNEGSKA (reference sequence). The data originate from a study of T cells in Graves' hyperthyroidism and ophthalmopathy. Overall study: Peripheral blood was obtained at initial diagnosis, preceding any treatment. Regarding the study as a whole: Most thyroid clonotypes expanded above 0.001 appeared in blood too.

The TCR beta CDR3 regions underwent amplification using RNA transcripts as the source. Initially, a first-round RT-PCR of the TCR CDR3 employed the HTBI primer set. TCRdb ran MiXCR on the multiplex PCR reads and lists one entry per CDR3 protein. In the table there are around 720,000 distinct CDR3 sequences, roughly 32% of which are singletons. The J gene is TRBJ1-3, the V gene TRBV20-1; 7 nucleotides agree with TRBD1. The receptor was isolated from a woman in her forties with Graves' hyperthyroidism. Material for sequencing was blood. The CDR3 DNA sequence: TGCAGTGCAGAGACAGGGCCCAGCTCTGGAAACACCATATATTTT. This translates into CSAETGPSSGNTIYF.